This TCR beta chain was captured by sequencing in a study of vaccination and CD4 T cells after COVID-19. This clonotype was seen only a few times. Its target is unknown. Treatment here: approximately 9-day PBMC culture with coronavirus spike peptide pools or control peptides (ViraFEST assay). General study results and limits: For convalescent patients, 304 of the 307 vaccine-specific clones analyzed were classified as spike mono-reactive.

The CDR3 is 14 residues long. V was trimmed by 0 bases and J by 2 bases, leaving 7 bases between them. Per germline, CDR1 SNHLY and CDR2 FYNNEI. The Oncomine TCR Beta short-read assay sequenced DNA from cultured CD4+ T cells. TCRdb re-called the PCR reads through MiXCR, storing one row per CDR3 protein. The sample has approximately 8,100 distinct CDR3 sequences, under 65% seen once; the top ten hold about 31%. Sequences were obtained from CD4+ T cells from blood, cultured in vitro. The clonotype was recovered from a human donor who had recovered from COVID-19. The V and J genes are TRBV2 and TRBJ1-2; D gene ambiguous. The CDR3 is CASSEALANYGYTF. The DNA of the CDR3 is TGTGCCAGCAGTGAAGCTTTGGCGAACTATGGCTACACCTTC.